The 11 T cell receptor beta chains presented below share a single source sample, sequenced in a study of neoadjuvant anti-PD-1 for oral cavity cancer. Profiled with immunoSEQ multiplex PCR; TCRdb holds only in-frame clones, not every one. The sample consists of 14,000 to 15,000 clones, approximately 40% of them appearing once. The time point was: after neoadjuvant nivolumab, at surgical resection. The sequenced sample was tumor tissue, obtained after nivolumab (anti-PD-1) treatment. The receptors were gathered from a person aged 35-79 years with oral cavity squamous cell carcinoma.

J is TRBJ1-5 and V is TRBV19; TRBD1 matches at 7 bases. CDR1 is LNHDA, CDR2 SQIVND, per germline (reference sequence). The CDR3 extends over 16 amino acids. V lost 1 base, J lost 5 bases, and 8 bases stayed unmatched. The CDR3 sequence is CASSIGGGVGHQPQHF. The CDR3, as DNA: TGTGCCAGTAGTATAGGAGGGGGCGTGGGTCATCAGCCCCAGCATTTT.

In its sample, this clone ranks as medium-sized (0.01 to 0.1%). This chain links TRBV11-2 with TRBJ2-2; D is uncertain. Germline assignment: CDR1 SGHAT and CDR2 FQNNGV. This CDR3 is built from 14 residues. V lost 2 bases, J lost 2 bases, and 6 bases lay in between. DNA for the CDR3: TGTGCCAGCAGCTTACCAGTTAACACCGGGGAGCTGTTTTTT. Translation: CASSLPVNTGELFF. The full variable domain, its missing parts supplied by reference TRBV11-2 and TRBJ2-2, is EAGVAQSPRYKIIEKRQSVAFWCNPISGHATLYWYQQILGQGPKLLIQFQNNGVVDDSQLPKDRFSAERLKGVDSTLKIQPAKLEDSAVYLCASSLPVNTGELFFGEGSRLTVL.

The J gene is TRBJ2-7, the V gene TRBV10-2; D is uncertain. V was pared by 4 bases and J by 9 bases, with 16 bases between. This CDR3 region has 13 residues. Germline CDR1 WSHSY, CDR2 SAAADI. The CDR3 sequence is CASSANGAKWQYF. The DNA of the CDR3 is TGCGCCAGCAGTGCAAACGGAGCTAAGTGGCAGTACTTC.

This clone was observed a handful of times. This chain uses TRBV28 with TRBJ1-2, with no clear D. The CDR3 spans 11 residues. Trimming took 10 bases from V and 4 from J, leaving 10 bases between them. In germline, CDR1 is MDHEN, CDR2 SYDVKM. The CDR3 protein is CATLRSYGYTF. DNA for the CDR3: TGTGCCACCCTGCGGTCCTATGGCTACACCTTC.

The chain carries TRBV6-5 and TRBJ2-3, with no clear D. CDR1 and CDR2 (germline): MNHEY, SVGAGI. The CDR3 runs to 13 residues. The germline V and J ends were trimmed by 8 bases and 2 bases, with 11 bases remaining between them. The CDR3 bases are TGTGCCAGCCATGACCAAAACACAGATACGCAGTATTTT. This gives the protein CASHDQNTDTQYF.

The table lists this clone with a few counts. The V call is TRBV19, the J call TRBJ2-5; a weak D match, TRBD1 (6 bases). The CDR3 runs to 15 residues. Trimming took 1 base from V and 3 from J, leaving 12 bases between them. Per germline, CDR1 LNHDA and CDR2 SQIVND (reference sequence). In DNA, the CDR3 is TGTGCCAGTAGTATAGGGGCGGCAGGGGAAGAGACCCAGTACTTC. It codes for CASSIGAAGEETQYF. The variable domain in full, completed from reference TRBV19 and TRBJ2-5, reads DGGITQSPKYLFRKEGQNVTLSCEQNLNHDAMYWYRQDPGQGLRLIYYSQIVNDFQKGDIAEGYSVSREKKESFPLTVTSAQKNPTAFYLCASSIGAAGEETQYFGPGTRLLVL.

This chain links TRBV19 with TRBJ2-4; 7 nucleotides align to TRBD1. Germline CDR1 and CDR2: LNHDA and SQIVND (reference sequence). CDR3 length: 13 residues. J gave up 3 bases and V 8 bases, and 4 bases lay outside the gene matches. The CDR3 sequence is CASQDRDKNIQYF. The CDR3 DNA is TGTGCCAGTCAAGACAGGGACAAAAACATTCAGTACTTC. Complete variable domain (other parts from reference TRBV19 and TRBJ2-4): DGGITQSPKYLFRKEGQNVTLSCEQNLNHDAMYWYRQDPGQGLRLIYYSQIVNDFQKGDIAEGYSVSREKKESFPLTVTSAQKNPTAFYLCASQDRDKNIQYFGAGTRLSVL.

This clone came up a few times. Other DNA variants within this sample encode the same CDR3. Here the CDR3 reads CASSDRGQETQYF. CDR3 sequence (DNA): TGTGCCAGCAGCGACAGGGGGCAAGAGACCCAGTACTTC. The chain links TRBV25-1 to TRBJ2-5; 9 bases map to TRBD1. Germline V gene lookup returns CDR1 MGHDK and CDR2 SYGVNS. J was trimmed by 2 bases and V by 6 bases; bases with no gene match: 1. The CDR3 contains 13 residues.

The chain couples TRBV5-3 to TRBJ2-7; D is unresolved. TRBV5-3 qualifies as an ORF whose function is uncertain. The CDR3 sequence is 12 residues long. Trimming pared 8 bases from V and 4 bases from J, leaving 13 bases between. The CDR3 sequence: CASNHLGYEQYF. Written as DNA, the CDR3 is TGTGCCAGCAACCACTTAGGATACGAGCAGTACTTC.

V and J are TRBV9 and TRBJ2-1; D may be TRBD1 or TRBD2 (6 bases each). Germline V CDR1 and CDR2: SGDLS, YYNGEE. V dropped 0 bases and J dropped 10 bases, with 11 bases sitting between them. The CDR3 spans 13 residues. In DNA form, the CDR3 reads TGTGCCAGCAGCGTAGAACAGGGAGGAGAGCAGTTCTTC. This encodes CASSVEQGGEQFF.

The V and J genes are TRBV9 and TRBJ2-5, with a possible D match to TRBD1 (6 bases). CDR1 is SGDLS and CDR2 is YYNGEE in the germline V gene. V was clipped by 5 bases and J by 2 bases, with 10 bases between them. The CDR3 runs to 13 residues. CDR3 amino acids: CASRRTGQETQYF. The CDR3 coding sequence is TGTGCCAGCAGACGTACAGGGCAAGAGACCCAGTACTTC. Looking up the rest from reference TRBV9 and TRBJ2-5 gives the full variable domain: DSGVTQTPKHLITATGQRVTLRCSPRSGDLSVYWYQQSLDQGLQFLIQYYNGEERAKGNILERFSAQQFPDLHSELNLSSLELGDSALYFCASRRTGQETQYFGPGTRLLVL.